The clone carrying this T cell receptor beta chain was seen once. What it recognizes is unknown. From germline, CDR1 is DFQATT and CDR2 SNEGSKA (reference sequence). The CDR3 runs 13 residues. Trimming left V 0 bases short and J 1 base short, with 6 bases between. A second PCR, run for about 6 to 11 cycles, used a sample-barcoded 5' primer plus a J-beta primer mix. TCRdb passed the 5' RACE reads through MiXCR, listing each CDR3 protein once. The data contain hundreds of thousands of distinct CDR3 sequences, more than 50% of them seen just once; the ten biggest clones take up 25% to 30%. The source of the sample is a study of blood T cells in healthy people across ages. Study information: Template-switching capture recovered about one barcoded beta molecule per two T cells.

Study findings and constraints: No conclusive comparison of naive versus antigen-experienced cells was possible with unsorted PBMCs. Older individuals had lower TCR beta diversity per million T cells (the decline was roughly linear).

This sequence joins TRBV20-1 and TRBJ1-1; D ambiguous. The sequencing sample was made of blood. The source of this sequence is a man aged 35 to 55 in good health. CDR3 in DNA: TGCAGTGCTAGAGATCATCGGAACACTGAAGCTTTCTTT. As protein: CSARDHRNTEAFF.